In its sample, the clone carrying this T cell receptor beta chain was seen many times. The antigen remains undetermined. The data were obtained in a study of CD8 T cells in ankylosing spondylitis. Notes on the study in general: Blood of patients with ankylosing spondylitis appeared to be characterized by a TCR beta motif of 8 or 9 highly homologous variants. Disease-linked clones bore a CD8+ phenotype and were relatively rare in peripheral blood. The authors reported significant enrichment of disease-linked clones in matched ankylosing spondylitis synovial fluid.

TCRdb re-called the 5' RACE reads with MiXCR, one entry per CDR3 protein. The table includes about 210,000 distinct CDR3 sequences, 7.3% detected once. Germline CDR1 and CDR2: SGHVS and FNYEAQ. After removal of 2 bases from V and 9 bases from J, the junction contained 5 bases not matched to a gene. The CDR3 is made up of 14 amino acids. This TCR derives from a male donor with ankylosing spondylitis. The chain uses TRBV7-6 and TRBJ2-1; 9 bases are a match to TRBD2. Sequences were obtained from blood, either unsorted or a sorted T cell fraction (not recorded which). This CDR3 reads CASSLRRGGAEQFF. The CDR3 coding sequence is TGTGCCAGCAGCTTAAGGCGGGGGGGAGCTGAGCAGTTCTTC.